The clone carrying this TCR beta chain has more than one count but fewer than ten. Its specificity is not known. This entry comes from a study of CD8 T cells in ankylosing spondylitis. Study-level results: CD8+ disease-linked clones were present at relatively low frequencies in blood. As reported, disease-linked clones showed significant enrichment in matched ankylosing spondylitis synovial fluid. Blood of patients with ankylosing spondylitis appeared to be characterized by a TCR beta motif of fewer than 10 highly homologous variants.

The CDR3 extends over 14 amino acids. V was trimmed by 7 bases and J by 3 bases, leaving 12 bases between them. Each TCR beta library was made by quantitative 5'-RACE that incorporated molecular barcodes. TCRdb redid the calling of the 5' RACE reads with MiXCR, one entry per CDR3 protein. The sample includes 150,000 to 250,000 distinct CDR3 sequences, roughly 13% of them seen just once. The sequencing input was blood, either unsorted or a sorted T cell fraction (not recorded which). The receptor was derived from a male donor with ankylosing spondylitis or in good health (not recorded which). The rearrangement links TRBV12-3 or TRBV12-4 to TRBJ2-2; no firm D call. CDR3 DNA sequence: TGTGCCAGCACCCCCCTATTTGACACCGGGGAGCTGTTTTTT. Amino acid sequence: CASTPLFDTGELFF.